Reported below is one T cell receptor beta chain. Its antigen remains unidentified. The data were taken from a study of T cells in Graves' hyperthyroidism and ophthalmopathy. Study-wide findings and caveats: Onset of ophthalmopathy came a median approximately 6.5 months after the model predicted it.

V dropped 6 bases and J dropped 0 bases, with 20 bases sitting between them. CDR1 and CDR2 from the germline V gene are MNHEY and SMNVEV (reference sequence). The CDR3 runs to 17 residues. RNA transcripts provided the source from which TCR beta CDR3 regions were amplified. The HTBI primer set drove a first-round RT-PCR of the TCR CDR3. TCRdb analysed the multiplex PCR reads with MiXCR anew, one entry per CDR3 protein. The data contain around 400,000 distinct CDR3 sequences, more than 15% of them singletons. Sequencing was performed on blood. The gene calls are TRBV27 and TRBJ1-1; D is perhaps TRBD1 (6 bases). This TCR was recovered from a woman under 30 with Graves' hyperthyroidism that later progressed to Graves' ophthalmopathy. CDR3: CASRPRGRGPMNTEAFF. The CDR3 DNA is TGTGCCAGCAGGCCGCGGGGGCGGGGGCCAATGAACACTGAAGCTTTCTTT.